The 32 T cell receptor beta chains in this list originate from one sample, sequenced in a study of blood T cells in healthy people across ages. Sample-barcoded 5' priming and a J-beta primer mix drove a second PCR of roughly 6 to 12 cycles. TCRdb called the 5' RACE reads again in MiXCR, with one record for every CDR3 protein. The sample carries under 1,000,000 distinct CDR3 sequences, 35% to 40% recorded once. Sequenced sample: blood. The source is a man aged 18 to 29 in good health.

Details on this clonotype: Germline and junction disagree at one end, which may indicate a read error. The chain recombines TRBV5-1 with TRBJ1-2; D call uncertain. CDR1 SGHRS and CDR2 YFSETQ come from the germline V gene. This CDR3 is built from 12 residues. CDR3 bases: TGCGCCAGCAGTTCAGAGTACTATGGCTGCACCTTC. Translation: CASSSEYYGCTF.

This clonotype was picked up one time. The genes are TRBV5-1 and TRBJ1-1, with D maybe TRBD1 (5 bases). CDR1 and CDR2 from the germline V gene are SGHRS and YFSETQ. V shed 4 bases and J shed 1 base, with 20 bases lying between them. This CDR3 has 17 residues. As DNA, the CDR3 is TGCGCCAGCAGCCTGGCCGGGGTCCGGGGCTCGAACACTGAAGCTTTCTTT. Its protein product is CASSLAGVRGSNTEAFF.

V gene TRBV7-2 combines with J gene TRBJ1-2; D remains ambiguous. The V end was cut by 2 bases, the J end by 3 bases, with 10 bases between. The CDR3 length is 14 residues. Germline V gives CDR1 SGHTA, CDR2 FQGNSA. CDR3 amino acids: CASSLRAVDYGYTF. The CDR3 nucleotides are TGTGCCAGCAGCTTACGGGCAGTCGACTATGGCTACACCTTC.

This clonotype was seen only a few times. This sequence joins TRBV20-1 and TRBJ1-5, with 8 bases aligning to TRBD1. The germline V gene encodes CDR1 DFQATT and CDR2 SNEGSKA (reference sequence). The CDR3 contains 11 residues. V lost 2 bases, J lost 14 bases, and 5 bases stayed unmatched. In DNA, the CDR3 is TGCAGTGCTAGATATCCGACAGGGGAGCATTTT. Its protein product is CSARYPTGEHF.

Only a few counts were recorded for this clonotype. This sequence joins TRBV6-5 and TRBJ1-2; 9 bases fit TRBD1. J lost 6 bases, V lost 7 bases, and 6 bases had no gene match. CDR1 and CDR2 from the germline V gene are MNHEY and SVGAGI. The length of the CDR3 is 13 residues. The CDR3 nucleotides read TGTGCCAGCACTCGACAGGGGGACGATGGCTACACCTTC. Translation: CASTRQGDDGYTF.

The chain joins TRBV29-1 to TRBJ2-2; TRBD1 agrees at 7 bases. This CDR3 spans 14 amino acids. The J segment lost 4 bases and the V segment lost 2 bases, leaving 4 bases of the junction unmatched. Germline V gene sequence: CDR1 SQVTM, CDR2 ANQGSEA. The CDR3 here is CSVEIAGGTGELFF. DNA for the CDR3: TGCAGCGTTGAAATTGCAGGGGGCACCGGGGAGCTGTTTTTT.

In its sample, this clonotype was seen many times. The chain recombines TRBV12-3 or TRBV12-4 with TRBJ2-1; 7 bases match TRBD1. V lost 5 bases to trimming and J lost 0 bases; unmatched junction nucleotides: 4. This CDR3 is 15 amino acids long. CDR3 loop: CASSRSGGSYNEQFF. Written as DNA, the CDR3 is TGTGCCAGCAGTCGATCAGGGGGCTCCTACAATGAGCAGTTCTTC.

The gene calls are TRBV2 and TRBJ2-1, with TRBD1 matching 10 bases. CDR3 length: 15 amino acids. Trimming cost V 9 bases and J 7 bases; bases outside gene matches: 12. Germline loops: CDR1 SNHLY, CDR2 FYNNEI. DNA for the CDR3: TGTGCCAGTAAAGGTGGGACAGGGGATGGGAATGAGCAGTTCTTC. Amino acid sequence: CASKGGTGDGNEQFF.

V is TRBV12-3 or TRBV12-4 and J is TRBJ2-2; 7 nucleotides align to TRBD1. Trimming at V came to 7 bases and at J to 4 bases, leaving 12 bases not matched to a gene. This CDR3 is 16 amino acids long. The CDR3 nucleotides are TGTGCCAGCACCCCGGTTGGACAGGTCGCCACCGGGGAGCTGTTTTTT. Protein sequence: CASTPVGQVATGELFF.

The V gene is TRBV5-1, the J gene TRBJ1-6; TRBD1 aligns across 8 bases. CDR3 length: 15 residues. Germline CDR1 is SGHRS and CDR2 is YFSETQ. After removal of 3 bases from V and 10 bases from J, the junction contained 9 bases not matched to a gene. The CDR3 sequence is CASSSFGQGDSPLHF. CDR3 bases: TGCGCCAGCAGCTCCTTCGGACAGGGAGACTCACCCCTCCACTTT.

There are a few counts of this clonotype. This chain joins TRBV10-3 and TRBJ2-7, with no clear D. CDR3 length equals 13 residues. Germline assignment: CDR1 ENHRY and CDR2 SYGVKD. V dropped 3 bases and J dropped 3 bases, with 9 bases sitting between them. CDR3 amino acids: CAISDNGHYEQYF. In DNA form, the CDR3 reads TGTGCCATCAGTGATAACGGGCACTACGAGCAGTACTTC.

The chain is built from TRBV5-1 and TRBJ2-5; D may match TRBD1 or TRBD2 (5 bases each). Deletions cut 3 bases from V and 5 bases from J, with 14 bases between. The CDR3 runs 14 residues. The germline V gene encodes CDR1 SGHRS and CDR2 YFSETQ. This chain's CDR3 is CASSWDVDGETQYF. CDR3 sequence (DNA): TGCGCCAGCAGCTGGGACGTAGACGGTGAGACCCAGTACTTC.

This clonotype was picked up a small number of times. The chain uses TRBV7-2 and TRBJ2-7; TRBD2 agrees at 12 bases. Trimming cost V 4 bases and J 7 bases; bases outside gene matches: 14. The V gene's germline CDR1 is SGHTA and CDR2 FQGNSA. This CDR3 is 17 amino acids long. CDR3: CASSSFYSSGGVNEQYF. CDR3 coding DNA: TGTGCCAGCAGCTCCTTCTACTCTAGCGGGGGGGTGAATGAGCAGTACTTC.

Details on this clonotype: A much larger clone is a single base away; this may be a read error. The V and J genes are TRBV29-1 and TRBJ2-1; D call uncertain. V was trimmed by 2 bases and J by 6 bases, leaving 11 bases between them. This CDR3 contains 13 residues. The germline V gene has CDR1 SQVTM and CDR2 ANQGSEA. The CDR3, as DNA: TGCAGCGTTGAAAAGTGGCGCCTCAATGAGCAGTTCTTC. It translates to CSVEKWRLNEQFF.

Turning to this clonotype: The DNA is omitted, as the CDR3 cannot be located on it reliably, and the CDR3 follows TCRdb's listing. The CDR3 sequence is CASSSSTAQGAFF. The chain is built from TRBV28 and TRBJ1-1; TRBD1 is the table's D call and was not checked against the DNA. The V gene's germline CDR1 is MDHEN and CDR2 SYDVKM. The CDR3 adds up to 13 amino acids, both ends counted.

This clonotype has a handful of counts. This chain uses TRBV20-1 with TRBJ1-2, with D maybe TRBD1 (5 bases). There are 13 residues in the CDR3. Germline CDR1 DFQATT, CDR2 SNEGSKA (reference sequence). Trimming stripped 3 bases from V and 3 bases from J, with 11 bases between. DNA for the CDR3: TGCAGTGCTAGTGTCGGCAGGGACTATGGCTACACCTTC. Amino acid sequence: CSASVGRDYGYTF.

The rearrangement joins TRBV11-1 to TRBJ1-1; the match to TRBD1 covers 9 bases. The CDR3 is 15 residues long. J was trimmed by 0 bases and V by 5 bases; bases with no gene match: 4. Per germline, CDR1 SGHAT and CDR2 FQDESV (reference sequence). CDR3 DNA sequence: TGTGCCAGCAGCGCAGGGACAGGGATGAACACTGAAGCTTTCTTT. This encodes CASSAGTGMNTEAFF.

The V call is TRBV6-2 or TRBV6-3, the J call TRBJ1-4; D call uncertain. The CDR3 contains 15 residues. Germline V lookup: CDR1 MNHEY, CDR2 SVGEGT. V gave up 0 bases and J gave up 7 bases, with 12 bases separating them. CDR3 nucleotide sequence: TGTGCCAGCAGTTACTCTCGGCCTTCGGGTGAAAAACTGTTTTTT. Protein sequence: CASSYSRPSGEKLFF.

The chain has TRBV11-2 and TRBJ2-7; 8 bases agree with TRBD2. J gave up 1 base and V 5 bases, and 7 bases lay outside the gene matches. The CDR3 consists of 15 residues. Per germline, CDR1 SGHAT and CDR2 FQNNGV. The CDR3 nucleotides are TGTGCCAGCAGCCCCGAGCGGGGGATATCCTACGAGCAGTACTTC. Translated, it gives CASSPERGISYEQYF.

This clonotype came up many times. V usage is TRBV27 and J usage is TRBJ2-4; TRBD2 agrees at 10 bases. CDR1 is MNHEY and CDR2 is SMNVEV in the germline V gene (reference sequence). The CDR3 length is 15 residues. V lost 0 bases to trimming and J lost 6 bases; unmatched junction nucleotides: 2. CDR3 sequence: CASSLSSGRGNIQYF. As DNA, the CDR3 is TGTGCCAGCAGTTTATCGAGCGGGAGGGGAAACATTCAGTACTTC.

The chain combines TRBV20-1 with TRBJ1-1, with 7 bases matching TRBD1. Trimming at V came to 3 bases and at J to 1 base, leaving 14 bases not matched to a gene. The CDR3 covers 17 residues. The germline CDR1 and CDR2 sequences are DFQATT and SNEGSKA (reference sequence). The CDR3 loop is CSASNPRGGTANTEAFF. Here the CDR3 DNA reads TGCAGTGCTAGTAACCCTCGGGGGGGGACAGCGAACACTGAAGCTTTCTTT.

CDR3 sequence (DNA): TGTGCCAGCAGTACAGGGAATACACGCAATGAGCAGTTCTTC. Translated, it gives CASSTGNTRNEQFF. The chain uses TRBV28 and TRBJ2-1, with D perhaps TRBD1 (6 bases). The CDR3 has 14 residues. Germline CDR1 reads MDHEN; CDR2 reads SYDVKM. Trimming shortened V by 5 bases and J by 6 bases, and 14 bases separated the two germline ends.

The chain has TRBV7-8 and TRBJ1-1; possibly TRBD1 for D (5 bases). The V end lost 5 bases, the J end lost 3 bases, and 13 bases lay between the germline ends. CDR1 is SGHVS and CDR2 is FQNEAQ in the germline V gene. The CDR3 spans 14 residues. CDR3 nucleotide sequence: TGTGCCAGCAGCCCGGGACGACCTTACACTGAAGCTTTCTTT. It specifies CASSPGRPYTEAFF.

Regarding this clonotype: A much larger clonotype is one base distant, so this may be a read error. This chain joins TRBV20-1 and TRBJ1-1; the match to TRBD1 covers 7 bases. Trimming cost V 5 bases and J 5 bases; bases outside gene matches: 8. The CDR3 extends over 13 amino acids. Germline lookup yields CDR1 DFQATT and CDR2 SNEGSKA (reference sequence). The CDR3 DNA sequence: TGCAGTGCTCGCGGACAGGAAGGAACTGAAGCTTTCTTT. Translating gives CSARGQEGTEAFF.

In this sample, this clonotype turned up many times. Here the CDR3 DNA reads TGCAGTGCTAGCCCCCAGAGCTCCTACAATGAGCAGTTCTTC. This translates into CSASPQSSYNEQFF. The chain joins TRBV20-1 to TRBJ2-1, with no clear D. The CDR3 is 14 amino acids. V was shortened by 3 bases and J by 0 bases, with 9 bases between the two germline ends. CDR1 is DFQATT and CDR2 is SNEGSKA in the germline V gene (reference sequence).

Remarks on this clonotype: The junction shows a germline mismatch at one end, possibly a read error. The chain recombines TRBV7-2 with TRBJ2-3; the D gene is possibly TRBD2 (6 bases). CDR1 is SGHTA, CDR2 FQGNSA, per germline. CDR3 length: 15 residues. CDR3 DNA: TGTGCCAGCAGCTGGGCAAGAACTAGCACAGATATGCAGTATTTT. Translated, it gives CASSWARTSTDMQYF.

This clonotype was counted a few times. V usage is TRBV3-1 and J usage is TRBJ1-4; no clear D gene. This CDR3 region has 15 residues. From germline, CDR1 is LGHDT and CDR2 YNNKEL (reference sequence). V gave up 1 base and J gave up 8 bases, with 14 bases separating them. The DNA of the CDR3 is TGTGCCAGCAGCCAAGGATTCGGGAACGTGGAAAAACTGTTTTTT. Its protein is CASSQGFGNVEKLFF.

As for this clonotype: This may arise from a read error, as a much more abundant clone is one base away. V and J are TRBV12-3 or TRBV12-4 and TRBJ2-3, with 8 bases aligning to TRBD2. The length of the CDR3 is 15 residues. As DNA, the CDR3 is TGTGTCAGCAGCCCAAGGACTAGCCCCACAGATACGCAGTATTTT. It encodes CVSSPRTSPTDTQYF.

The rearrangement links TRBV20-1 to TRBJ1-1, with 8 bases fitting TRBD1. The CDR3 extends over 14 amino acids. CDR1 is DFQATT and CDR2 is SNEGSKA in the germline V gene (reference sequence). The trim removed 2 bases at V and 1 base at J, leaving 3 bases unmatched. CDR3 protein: CSARQGAGNTEAFF. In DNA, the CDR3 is TGCAGTGCTAGACAGGGGGCCGGGAACACTGAAGCTTTCTTT.

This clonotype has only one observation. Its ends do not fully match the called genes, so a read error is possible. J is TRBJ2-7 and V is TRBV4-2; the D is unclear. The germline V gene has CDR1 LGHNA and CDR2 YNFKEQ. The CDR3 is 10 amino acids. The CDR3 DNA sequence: TGTGCCGGCAGCCCCACGAAGCAGTACTTC. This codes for CAGSPTKQYF.

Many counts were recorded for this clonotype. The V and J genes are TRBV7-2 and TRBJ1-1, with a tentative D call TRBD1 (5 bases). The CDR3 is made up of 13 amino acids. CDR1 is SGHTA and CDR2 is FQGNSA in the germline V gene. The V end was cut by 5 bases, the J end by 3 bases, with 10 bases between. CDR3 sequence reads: CASSLQGYTEAFF. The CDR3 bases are TGTGCCAGCAGCCTCCAGGGCTACACTGAAGCTTTCTTT.

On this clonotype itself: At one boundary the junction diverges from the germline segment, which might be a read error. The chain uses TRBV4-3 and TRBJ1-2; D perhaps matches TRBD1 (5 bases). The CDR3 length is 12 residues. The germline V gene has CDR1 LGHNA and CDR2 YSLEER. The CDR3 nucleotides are TGCGTCAGCAGCCAGGGCCAGTATGGCTACACCTTC. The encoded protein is CVSSQGQYGYTF.